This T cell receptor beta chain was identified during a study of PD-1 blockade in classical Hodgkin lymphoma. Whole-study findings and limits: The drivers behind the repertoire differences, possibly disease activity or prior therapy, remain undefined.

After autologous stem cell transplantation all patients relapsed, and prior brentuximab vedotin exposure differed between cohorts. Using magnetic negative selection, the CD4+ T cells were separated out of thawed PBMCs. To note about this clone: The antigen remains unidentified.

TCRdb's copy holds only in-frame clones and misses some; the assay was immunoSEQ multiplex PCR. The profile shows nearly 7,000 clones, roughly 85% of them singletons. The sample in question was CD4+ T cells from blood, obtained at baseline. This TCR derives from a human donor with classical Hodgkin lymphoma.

In DNA form, the CDR3 reads TGTGCCAGTACTTCCTTGGGGGGGCGGAACACCGGGGAGCTGTTTTTT. It encodes CASTSLGGRNTGELFF. The chain uses TRBV19 and TRBJ2-2, with a weak D call TRBD2 (7 bases). The CDR3 spans 16 residues. CDR1 is LNHDA and CDR2 is SQIVND in the germline V gene (reference sequence). V dropped 7 bases and J dropped 1 base, with 16 bases sitting between them.